The 14 T cell receptor beta chains listed next were all sequenced from one sample in a study of OX40 agonist ivuxolimab in advanced cancers. Clones were read by immunoSEQ multiplex PCR, and TCRdb kept only the in-frame ones, dropping some. The sample lists over 60,000 clones; over 75% were seen once. Sequencing was performed on CD4+ or CD8+ T cells sorted from blood, taken in a trial of the OX40 agonist ivuxolimab. These receptors were obtained from an adult with an advanced solid tumor such as melanoma, head and neck, liver or kidney cancer.

The V gene is TRBV10-1, the J gene TRBJ1-2; 8 bases agree with TRBD1. The CDR3 runs 13 residues. The V gene's germline CDR1 is WNHNN and CDR2 SYGVQD (reference sequence). Germline trimming cut 1 base from V and 6 bases from J; bases unmatched to any gene: 1. CDR3 sequence reads: CASSEYRGNGYTF. The CDR3 bases are TGCGCCAGCAGTGAGTACAGGGGGAATGGCTACACCTTC.

The chain links TRBV4-1 to TRBJ2-7; the D is unclear. The CDR3 has 14 amino acids. Germline values: CDR1 MGHRA, CDR2 YSYEKL. V dropped 0 bases and J dropped 2 bases, with 8 bases sitting between them. CDR3 in DNA: TGCGCCAGCAGCCAAGATAACTACGCCTACGAGCAGTACTTC. Protein sequence: CASSQDNYAYEQYF.

V and J are TRBV14 and TRBJ2-3; TRBD2 matches 9 bases. J was trimmed by 6 bases and V by 4 bases; bases with no gene match: 11. The CDR3 consists of 16 residues. The V gene's germline CDR1 is SGHDN and CDR2 FVKESK. The CDR3 region is CASSRLQLAGVDTQYF. The CDR3 coding sequence is TGTGCCAGCAGCCGGTTGCAACTAGCGGGCGTTGATACGCAGTATTTT.

This rearrangement joins TRBV5-6 to TRBJ1-3; a weak D match, TRBD1 (5 bases). The V end was cut by 4 bases, the J end by 4 bases, with 9 bases between. Germline lookup yields CDR1 SGHDT and CDR2 YYEEEE. The CDR3 spans 13 residues. CDR3 loop: CASSPGWGNTIYF. DNA for the CDR3: TGTGCCAGCAGCCCAGGGTGGGGAAACACCATATATTTT.

V gene TRBV7-3 combines with J gene TRBJ2-5; D is possibly TRBD1 (6 bases). The V end lost 5 bases, the J end lost 4 bases, and 11 bases lay between the germline ends. CDR3 length: 13 residues. The germline CDR1 and CDR2 sequences are SGHTA and FQGTGA. The chain's CDR3 is CASSVRGGETQYF. CDR3 DNA: TGTGCCAGCAGCGTCAGGGGTGGAGAGACCCAGTACTTC.

The chain has TRBV5-4 and TRBJ2-5, with D unclear. The CDR3 spans 13 residues. Trimming pared 6 bases from V and 5 bases from J, leaving 14 bases between. The germline gives CDR1 SGHNT, CDR2 YYREEE (reference sequence). CDR3 sequence: CASTTSWAETQYF. CDR3 in DNA: TGTGCCAGCACTACAAGTTGGGCGGAGACCCAGTACTTC.

The chain is built from TRBV28 and TRBJ1-1; possibly TRBD1 for D (5 bases). Trimming cost V 6 bases and J 3 bases, with 20 bases left between them. CDR1 and CDR2 (germline): MDHEN, SYDVKM. The CDR3 runs 16 residues. CDR3 DNA sequence: TGTGCCAGCAGCCCCCGGACGGGCAGAGGGGACACTGAAGCTTTCTTT. Its translation: CASSPRTGRGDTEAFF.

The chain employs TRBV2 and TRBJ1-5; D is unclear. Germline V lookup: CDR1 SNHLY, CDR2 FYNNEI. Trimming took off 5 bases at V and 3 bases at J, with 14 bases between the two ends. The CDR3 length is 15 residues. The CDR3 here is CASSSGQSNNQPQHF. The DNA of the CDR3 is TGTGCCAGCAGTTCCGGGCAGAGCAACAATCAGCCCCAGCATTTT.

The CDR3 loop reads CASSFSSRGTGELFF. The CDR3 DNA follows: TGTGCCAGCAGCTTCAGCAGCAGGGGTACCGGGGAGCTGTTTTTT. The chain is built from TRBV7-2 and TRBJ2-2; D may be TRBD1 (6 bases). Deletions cut 3 bases from V and 5 bases from J, with 13 bases between. Germline values: CDR1 SGHTA, CDR2 FQGNSA. The CDR3 spans 15 residues.

The rearrangement links TRBV6-5 to TRBJ2-3; D not resolved. Germline CDR1 is MNHEY and CDR2 is SVGAGI. The CDR3 is made up of 16 amino acids. Trimming cost V 2 bases and J 2 bases, with 14 bases left between them. The CDR3 loop is CASSYGPGSPTDTQYF. The CDR3 DNA reads TGTGCCAGCAGTTACGGGCCTGGCAGCCCCACAGATACGCAGTATTTT.

The chain uses TRBV15 and TRBJ1-1; possible D gene TRBD1, 5 bases. V was clipped by 1 base and J by 0 bases, with 9 bases between them. The CDR3 is 15 residues long. Germline values: CDR1 LNHNV, CDR2 YYDKDF (reference sequence). The CDR3 DNA is TGTGCCACCAGCAGAGGGGGACGGATGAACACTGAAGCTTTCTTT. Translated: CATSRGGRMNTEAFF. Based on the CDR3 plus reference TRBV15 and TRBJ1-1, the full variable domain is DAMVIQNPRYQVTQFGKPVTLSCSQTLNHNVMYWYQQKSSQAPKLLFHYYDKDFNNEADTPDNFQSRRPNTSFCFLDIRSPGLGDTAMYLCATSRGGRMNTEAFFGQGTRLTVV.

The V call is TRBV5-1, the J call TRBJ1-4; D is perhaps TRBD1 (6 bases). V lost 0 bases to trimming and J lost 1 base, with 7 bases between them. The V gene's germline CDR1 is SGHRS and CDR2 YFSETQ. The CDR3 is made up of 15 amino acids. Here the CDR3 DNA reads TGCGCCAGCAGCTTGGCAGGGGAAACTAATGAAAAACTGTTTTTT. Amino acids: CASSLAGETNEKLFF.

The CDR3 DNA reads TGTGCCACCAGCAGAAGGCGGGGCACCGGGGAGCTGTTTTTT. Translation: CATSRRRGTGELFF. V gene TRBV15 combines with J gene TRBJ2-2; D might be TRBD2 (6 bases). Trimming took off 2 bases at V and 4 bases at J, with 8 bases between the two ends. Germline V gene lookup returns CDR1 LNHNV and CDR2 YYDKDF (reference sequence). CDR3 size: 14 residues.

The chain joins TRBV2 to TRBJ2-1; D is uncertain. The CDR3 contains 16 residues. CDR1 is SNHLY and CDR2 is FYNNEI in the germline V gene. Trimming cost V 1 base and J 0 bases, with 10 bases left between them. Here the CDR3 reads CASSEGKAASYNEQFF. The DNA of the CDR3 is TGTGCCAGCAGTGAAGGAAAGGCTGCCTCCTACAATGAGCAGTTCTTC.